The source of this TCR beta chain is a study of T-cell reconstitution after alpha-beta-depleted transplantation in children. The study's findings and limits: Two months or so post-transplant, alpha-beta T cells reportedly derived from several hundred expanded graft clones. Certain patients had high TCRbeta diversity at day 60, and it came from recipient T cells and thymic progenitors that survived.

The library targeted TCRbeta and was prepared with unique molecular identifiers. One entry per CDR3 protein results from TCRdb running MiXCR on the PCR reads. The sample contains 110,000 or so distinct CDR3 sequences, 5.5% to 6.5% of which appear only once. This CDR3 has 19 residues. The germline gives CDR1 SGHDT, CDR2 YYEEEE. Trimming cost V 1 base and J 0 bases; bases outside gene matches: 12. A remark on this clonotype: Its antigen is currently unknown.

The sequences come from PBMCs, mostly from graft donor cells, collected 360 days after TCRalphabeta/CD19-depleted stem cell transplant. V and J are TRBV5-6 and TRBJ1-3; 8 bases align to TRBD1. The origin of this receptor is a male patient aged 2 to 9 who had a stem cell transplant for acute lymphoblastic leukemia, so the T cells may come from the graft donor. The CDR3 DNA is TGTGCCAGCAGCTTGCCATCCAGGGGGCCGATCGTCTCTGGAAACACCATATATTTT. Translating gives CASSLPSRGPIVSGNTIYF. The variable domain in full, completed from reference TRBV5-6 and TRBJ1-3, reads DAGVTQSPTHLIKTRGQQVTLRCSPKSGHDTVSWYQQALGQGPQFIFQYYEEEERQRGNFPDRFSGHQFPNYSSELNVNALLLGDSALYLCASSLPSRGPIVSGNTIYFGEGSWLTVV.